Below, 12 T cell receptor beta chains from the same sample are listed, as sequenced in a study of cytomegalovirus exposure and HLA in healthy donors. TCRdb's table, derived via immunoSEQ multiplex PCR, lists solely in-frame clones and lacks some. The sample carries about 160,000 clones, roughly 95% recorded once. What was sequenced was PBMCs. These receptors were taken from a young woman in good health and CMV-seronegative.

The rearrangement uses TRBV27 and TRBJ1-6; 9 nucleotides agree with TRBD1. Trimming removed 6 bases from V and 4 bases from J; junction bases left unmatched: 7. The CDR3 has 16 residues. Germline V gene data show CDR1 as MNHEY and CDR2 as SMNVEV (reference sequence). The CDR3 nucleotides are TGTGCCAGCAGAAACACAGGGGGCTCTTATAATTCACCCCTCCACTTT. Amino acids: CASRNTGGSYNSPLHF.

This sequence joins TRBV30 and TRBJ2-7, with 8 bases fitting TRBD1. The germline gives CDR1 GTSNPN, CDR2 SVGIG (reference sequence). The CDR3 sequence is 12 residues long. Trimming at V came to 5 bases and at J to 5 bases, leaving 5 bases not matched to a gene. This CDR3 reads CAWSGTGHEQYF. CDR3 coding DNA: TGTGCCTGGTCCGGGACAGGCCACGAGCAGTACTTC. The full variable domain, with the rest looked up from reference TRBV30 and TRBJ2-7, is SQTIHQWPATLVQPVGSPLSLECTVEGTSNPNLYWYRQAAGRGLQLLFYSVGIGQISSEVPQNLSASRPQDRQFILSSKKLLLSDSGFYLCAWSGTGHEQYFGPGTRLTVT.

For the CDR3, the DNA is TGTGCCAGCAGTTTAGGAGCACACCTCTACTTC. Its translation is CASSLGAHLYF. The chain recombines TRBV27 with TRBJ2-5; no clear D. V lost 2 bases, J lost 14 bases, and 12 bases lay in between. This CDR3 comprises 11 residues. Per germline, CDR1 MNHEY and CDR2 SMNVEV (reference sequence).

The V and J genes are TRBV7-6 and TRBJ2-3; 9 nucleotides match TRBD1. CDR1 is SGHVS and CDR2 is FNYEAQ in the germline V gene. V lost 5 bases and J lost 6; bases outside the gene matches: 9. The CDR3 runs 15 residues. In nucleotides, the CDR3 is TGTGCCAGCAGCGCTGGACAGGGGATCGGGGATACGCAGTATTTT. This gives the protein CASSAGQGIGDTQYF. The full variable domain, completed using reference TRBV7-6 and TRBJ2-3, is GAGVSQSPRYKVTKRGQDVALRCDPISGHVSLYWYRQALGQGPEFLTYFNYEAQQDKSGLPNDRFSAERPEGSISTLTIQRTEQRDSAMYRCASSAGQGIGDTQYFGPGTRLTVL.

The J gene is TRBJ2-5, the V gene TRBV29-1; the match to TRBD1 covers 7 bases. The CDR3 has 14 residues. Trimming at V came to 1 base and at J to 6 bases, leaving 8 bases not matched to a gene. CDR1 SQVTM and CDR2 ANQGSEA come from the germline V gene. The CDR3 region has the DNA TGCAGCGTTGAAGCCACAGACAGGGTACAGACCCAGTACTTC. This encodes CSVEATDRVQTQYF.

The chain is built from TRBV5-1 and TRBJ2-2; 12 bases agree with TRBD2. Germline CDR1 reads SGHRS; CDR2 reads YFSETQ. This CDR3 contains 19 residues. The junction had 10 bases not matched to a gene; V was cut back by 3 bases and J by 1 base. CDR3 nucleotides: TGCGCCAGCAGCTCTCAGACTAGCGGGGGAACAATGAACACCGGGGAGCTGTTTTTT. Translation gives CASSSQTSGGTMNTGELFF.

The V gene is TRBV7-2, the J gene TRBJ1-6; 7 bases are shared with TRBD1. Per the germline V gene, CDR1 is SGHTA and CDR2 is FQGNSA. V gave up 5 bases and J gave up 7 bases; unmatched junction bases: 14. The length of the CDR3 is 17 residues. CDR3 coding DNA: TGTGCCAGCAGCCTTAGGCGGTGGGGGACAGTAAATTCACCCCTCCACTTT. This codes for CASSLRRWGTVNSPLHF.

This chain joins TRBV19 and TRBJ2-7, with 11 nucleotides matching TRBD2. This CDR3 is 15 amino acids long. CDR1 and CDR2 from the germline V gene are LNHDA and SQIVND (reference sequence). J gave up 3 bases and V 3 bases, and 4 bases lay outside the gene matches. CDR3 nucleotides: TGTGCCAGTAGTATCTCTCTAGCGGGGGGCTACGAGCAGTACTTC. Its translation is CASSISLAGGYEQYF.

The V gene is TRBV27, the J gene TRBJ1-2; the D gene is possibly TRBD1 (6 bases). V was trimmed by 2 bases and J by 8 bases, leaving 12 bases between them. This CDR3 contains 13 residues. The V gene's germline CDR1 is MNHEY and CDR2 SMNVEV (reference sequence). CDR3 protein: CASSLTGGEGYTF. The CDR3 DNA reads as TGTGCCAGCAGTTTAACGGGGGGCGAAGGCTACACCTTC.

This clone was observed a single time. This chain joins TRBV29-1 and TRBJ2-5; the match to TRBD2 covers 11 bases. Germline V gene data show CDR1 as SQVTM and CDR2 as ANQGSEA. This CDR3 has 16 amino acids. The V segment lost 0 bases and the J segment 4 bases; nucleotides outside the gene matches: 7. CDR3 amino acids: CSVEDRLAGILETQYF. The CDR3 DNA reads TGCAGCGTTGAAGATCGACTAGCGGGGATTCTAGAGACCCAGTACTTC.

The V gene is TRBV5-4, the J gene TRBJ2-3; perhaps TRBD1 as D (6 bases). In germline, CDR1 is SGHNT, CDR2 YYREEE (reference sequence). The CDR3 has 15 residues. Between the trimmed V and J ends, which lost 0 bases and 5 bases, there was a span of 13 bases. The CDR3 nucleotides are TGTGCCAGCAGCTTGGGTGGGGGCCGAGTAGATACGCAGTATTTT. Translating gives CASSLGGGRVDTQYF.

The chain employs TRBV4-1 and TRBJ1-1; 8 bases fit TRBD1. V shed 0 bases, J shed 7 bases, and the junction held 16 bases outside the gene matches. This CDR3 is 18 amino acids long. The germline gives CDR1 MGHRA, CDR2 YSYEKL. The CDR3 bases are TGCGCCAGCAGCCAAGATCGCCCCCGGGACAGGATAAATCATGAAGCTTTCTTT. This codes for CASSQDRPRDRINHEAFF.